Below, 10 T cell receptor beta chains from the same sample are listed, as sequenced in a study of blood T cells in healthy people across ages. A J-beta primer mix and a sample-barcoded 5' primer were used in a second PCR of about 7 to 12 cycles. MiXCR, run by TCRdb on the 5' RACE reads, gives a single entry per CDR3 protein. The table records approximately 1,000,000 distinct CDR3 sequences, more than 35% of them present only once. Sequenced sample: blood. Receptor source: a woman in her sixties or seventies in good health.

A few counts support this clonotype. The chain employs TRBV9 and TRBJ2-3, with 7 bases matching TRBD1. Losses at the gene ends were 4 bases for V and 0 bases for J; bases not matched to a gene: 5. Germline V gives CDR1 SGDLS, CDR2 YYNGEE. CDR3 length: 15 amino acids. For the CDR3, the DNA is TGTGCCAGCAGCACCGGGACAGCCAGCACAGATACGCAGTATTTT. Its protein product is CASSTGTASTDTQYF.

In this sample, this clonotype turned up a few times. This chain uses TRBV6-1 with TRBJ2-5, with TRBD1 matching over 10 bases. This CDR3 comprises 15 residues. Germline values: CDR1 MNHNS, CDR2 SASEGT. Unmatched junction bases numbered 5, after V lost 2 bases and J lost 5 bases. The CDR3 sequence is CASSEYGTGDETQYF. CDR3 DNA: TGTGCCAGCAGTGAATACGGGACAGGGGATGAGACCCAGTACTTC.

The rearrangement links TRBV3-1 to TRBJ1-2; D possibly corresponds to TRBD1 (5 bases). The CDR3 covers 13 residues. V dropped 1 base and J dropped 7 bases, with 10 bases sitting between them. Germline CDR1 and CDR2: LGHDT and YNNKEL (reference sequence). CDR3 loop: CASSQATGPGYTF. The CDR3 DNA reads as TGTGCCAGCAGCCAAGCCACGGGGCCTGGCTACACCTTC.

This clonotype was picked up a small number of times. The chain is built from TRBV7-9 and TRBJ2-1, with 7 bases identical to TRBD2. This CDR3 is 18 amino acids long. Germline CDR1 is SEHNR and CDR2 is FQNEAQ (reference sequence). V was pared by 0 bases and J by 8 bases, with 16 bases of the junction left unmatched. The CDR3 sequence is CASSLASLAGLEYDEQFF. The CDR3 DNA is TGTGCCAGCAGCTTAGCCAGTTTGGCTGGACTAGAATATGATGAGCAGTTCTTC. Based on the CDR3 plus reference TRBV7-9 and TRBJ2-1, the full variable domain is DTGVSQNPRHKITKRGQNVTFRCDPISEHNRLYWYRQTLGQGPEFLTYFQNEAQLEKSRLLSDRFSAERPKGSFSTLEIQRTEQGDSAMYLCASSLASLAGLEYDEQFFGPGTRLTVL.

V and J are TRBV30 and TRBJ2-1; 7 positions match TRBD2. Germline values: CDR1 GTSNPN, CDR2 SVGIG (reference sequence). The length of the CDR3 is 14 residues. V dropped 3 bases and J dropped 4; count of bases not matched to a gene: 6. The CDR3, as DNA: TGTGCCTGGAGGGGTAGCGGGCCTTACAATGAGCAGTTCTTC. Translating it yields CAWRGSGPYNEQFF.

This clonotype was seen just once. The CDR3 nucleotides are TGTGCCAGCAGCCCCCGGCCGTTACTATACAATGAGCAGTTCTTC. This sequence encodes CASSPRPLLYNEQFF. This chain connects TRBV7-3 to TRBJ2-1, with D unresolved. The CDR3 loop spans 15 amino acids. Germline-derived CDR1 and CDR2 are SGHTA and FQGTGA. V was trimmed by 5 bases and J by 4 bases, leaving 15 bases between them.

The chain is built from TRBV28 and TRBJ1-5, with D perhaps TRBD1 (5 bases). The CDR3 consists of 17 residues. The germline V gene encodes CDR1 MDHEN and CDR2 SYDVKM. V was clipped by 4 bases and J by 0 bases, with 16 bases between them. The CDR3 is CASSSLGMGDSNQPQHF. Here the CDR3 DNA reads TGTGCCAGCAGTTCCCTTGGGATGGGGGATAGCAATCAGCCCCAGCATTTT.

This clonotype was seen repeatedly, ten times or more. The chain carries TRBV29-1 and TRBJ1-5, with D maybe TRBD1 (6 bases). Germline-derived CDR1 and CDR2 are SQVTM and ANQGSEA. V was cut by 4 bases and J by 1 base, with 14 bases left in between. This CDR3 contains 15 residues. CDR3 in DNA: TGCAGCGTTGCTGAGGGGGGTGTGAGCAATCAGCCCCAGCATTTT. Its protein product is CSVAEGGVSNQPQHF. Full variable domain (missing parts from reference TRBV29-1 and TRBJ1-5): SAVISQKPSRDICQRGTSLTIQCQVDSQVTMMFWYRQQPGQSLTLIATANQGSEATYESGFVIDKFPISRPNLTFSTLTVSNMSPEDSSIYLCSVAEGGVSNQPQHFGDGTRLSIL.

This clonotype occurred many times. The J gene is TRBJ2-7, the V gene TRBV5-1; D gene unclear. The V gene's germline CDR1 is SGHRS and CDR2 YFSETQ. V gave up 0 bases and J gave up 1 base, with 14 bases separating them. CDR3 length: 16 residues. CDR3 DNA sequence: TGCGCCAGCAGCTTGGGAGGAGTCGTCAGTTCCTACGAGCAGTACTTC. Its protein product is CASSLGGVVSSYEQYF.

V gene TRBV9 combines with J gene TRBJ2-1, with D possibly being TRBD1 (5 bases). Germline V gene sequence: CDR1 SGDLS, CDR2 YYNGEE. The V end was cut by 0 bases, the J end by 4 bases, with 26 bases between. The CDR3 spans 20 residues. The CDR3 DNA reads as TGTGCCAGCAGCGTAGTCCCCGAGCGACCGCCAGGGCGCCAGTACAATGAGCAGTTCTTC. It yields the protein CASSVVPERPPGRQYNEQFF.